Below are 32 T cell receptor beta chains sequenced from a single sample in a study of T cells in Graves' hyperthyroidism and ophthalmopathy. Amplified regions were TCR beta CDR3 sequences from RNA transcripts. In the first-round RT-PCR of the TCR CDR3, the HTBI primer set was used. MiXCR, applied by TCRdb to the multiplex PCR reads, yields one record per CDR3 protein. The table has over 300,000 distinct CDR3 sequences, approximately 13% seen once. The specimen was blood. The receptors stem from a woman aged 35 to 49 with Graves' ophthalmopathy.

The chain uses TRBV20-1 and TRBJ2-7; no clear D. The CDR3 has 13 residues. Trimming shortened V by 0 bases and J by 3 bases, and 9 bases separated the two germline ends. Germline-derived CDR1 and CDR2 are DFQATT and SNEGSKA (reference sequence). Here the CDR3 DNA reads TGCAGTGCTAGAGAGGCAGTGGTCTACGAGCAGTACTTC. It translates to CSAREAVVYEQYF.

The chain is built from TRBV9 and TRBJ2-2, with no clear D. Trimming removed 3 bases from V and 2 bases from J, with 14 bases in between. The germline V gene encodes CDR1 SGDLS and CDR2 YYNGEE. The CDR3 length is 16 residues. As DNA, the CDR3 is TGTGCCAGCAGCGCCTCCGCCAAATCTAACACCGGGGAGCTGTTTTTT. Translated, it gives CASSASAKSNTGELFF.

At least ten counts were recorded for this clonotype. The chain has TRBV7-4 and TRBJ2-1, with D uncertain. Trimming stripped 1 base from V and 8 bases from J, with 12 bases between. Per germline, CDR1 SGHVT and CDR2 SQSDAQ. The CDR3 length is 14 residues. CDR3 nucleotides: TGTGCCAGCAGCTTAGTCGACCGTTGCGATGAGCAGTTCTTC. As protein: CASSLVDRCDEQFF.

At least ten counts were recorded for this clonotype. The chain combines TRBV20-1 with TRBJ2-7, with D uncertain. CDR1 and CDR2 (germline): DFQATT, SNEGSKA (reference sequence). Trimming removed 1 base at V and 4 bases at J, with 5 bases between. CDR3 length: 11 residues. The CDR3 sequence is CSARAPYEQYF. The CDR3 nucleotides are TGCAGTGCTAGAGCTCCATACGAGCAGTACTTC.

Ten or more counts support this clonotype. This chain links TRBV28 with TRBJ2-3; 9 bases agree with TRBD2. Losses at the gene ends were 4 bases for V and 1 base for J; bases not matched to a gene: 3. Germline V gene lookup returns CDR1 MDHEN and CDR2 SYDVKM. The CDR3 runs 15 residues. The CDR3 DNA sequence: TGTGCCAGCAGTTCTTTAGCGGGAGGCACAGATACGCAGTATTTT. Its translation: CASSSLAGGTDTQYF.

This clonotype was seen at least ten times. This rearrangement joins TRBV6-1 to TRBJ2-1, with TRBD1 matching over 10 bases. This CDR3 contains 14 residues. Trimming cost V 5 bases and J 7 bases; bases outside gene matches: 5. The germline CDR1 and CDR2 sequences are MNHNS and SASEGT. Here the CDR3 DNA reads TGTGCCAGCAGTCTTATGGGACAGGGGAATGAGCAGTTCTTC. Its protein is CASSLMGQGNEQFF.

There are many counts of this clonotype. The rearrangement uses TRBV6-1 and TRBJ1-5; 9 bases align to TRBD1. Germline assignment: CDR1 MNHNS and CDR2 SASEGT. V shed 6 bases, J shed 6 bases, and the junction held 3 bases outside the gene matches. The CDR3 is made up of 13 amino acids. The CDR3 DNA is TGTGCCAGCAGGACAGGGGGGCTTCAGCCCCAGCATTTT. It encodes CASRTGGLQPQHF.

This clonotype appeared a few times. The rearrangement uses TRBV20-1 and TRBJ1-2; D may be TRBD1 (5 bases). The length of the CDR3 is 14 residues. Trimming stripped 3 bases from V and 5 bases from J, with 16 bases between. CDR1 and CDR2 (germline): DFQATT, SNEGSKA (reference sequence). CDR3 nucleotides: TGCAGTGCTAGCCCTACTGGGGCCGATTATGGCTACACCTTC. Translation gives CSASPTGADYGYTF.

Only a few counts were recorded for this clonotype. This chain joins TRBV20-1 and TRBJ1-3, with 8 bases aligning to TRBD1. The V gene's germline CDR1 is DFQATT and CDR2 SNEGSKA (reference sequence). Unmatched junction bases numbered 15, after V lost 4 bases and J lost 4 bases. The CDR3 covers 17 residues. For the CDR3, the DNA is TGCAGTGCTAAAAAAACTAGAGGACAGGGCATCGGAAACACCATATATTTT. It yields the protein CSAKKTRGQGIGNTIYF.

This clonotype was seen more than once but under ten times. Being one base from a much bigger clone, this may be a read error. The chain recombines TRBV6-9 with TRBJ2-7; 7 bases are shared with TRBD2. J gave up 2 bases and V 2 bases, and 6 bases lay outside the gene matches. Germline CDR1 is MNHGY and CDR2 is SVAAGI. This CDR3 has 15 amino acids. CDR3 region: CASSYGLAEPYEQYF. CDR3 nucleotides: TGTGCCAGCAGTTATGGGCTAGCGGAACCCTACGAGCAGTACTTC.

This clonotype came up a few times. The V and J genes are TRBV25-1 and TRBJ2-7; 13 bases agree with TRBD2. V lost 6 bases, J lost 6 bases, and 5 bases stayed unmatched. The CDR3 extends over 14 amino acids. Germline V gene data show CDR1 as MGHDK and CDR2 as SYGVNS. The CDR3, as DNA: TGTGCCAGCAGCGGACTAGCGGGAGCTGGCGAGCAGTACTTC. This codes for CASSGLAGAGEQYF.

This clonotype was observed many times. The gene calls are TRBV2 and TRBJ1-2; D perhaps matches TRBD1 (6 bases). Germline CDR1 reads SNHLY; CDR2 reads FYNNEI. Trimming left V 10 bases short and J 6 bases short, with 12 bases between. The CDR3 sequence is 11 residues long. The chain's CDR3 is CANGQLNGYTF. The CDR3 nucleotides read TGTGCCAACGGACAGTTGAATGGCTACACCTTC. The variable domain in full, completed from reference TRBV2 and TRBJ1-2, reads EPEVTQTPSHQVTQMGQEVILRCVPISNHLYFYWYRQILGQKVEFLVSFYNNEISEKSEIFDDQFSVERPDGSNFTLKIRSTKLEDSAMYFCANGQLNGYTFGSGTRLTVV.

The chain couples TRBV29-1 to TRBJ2-6, with TRBD1 matching over 11 bases. Germline V gene lookup returns CDR1 SQVTM and CDR2 ANQGSEA. This CDR3 region has 17 residues. J lost 2 bases, V lost 2 bases, and 5 bases had no gene match. DNA for the CDR3: TGCAGCGTTGAATTGGGACAGGGGGTGACTGGGGCCAACGTCCTGACTTTC. Translation: CSVELGQGVTGANVLTF.

This clonotype showed up many times. The genes are TRBV25-1 and TRBJ2-3, with 12 positions matching TRBD2. Germline CDR1 is MGHDK and CDR2 is SYGVNS. CDR3 length: 15 amino acids. Trimming took 5 bases from V and 2 from J; bases not matched to a gene: 2. CDR3 nucleotides: TGTGCCAGCAGTAGACTAGCGGGGGACACAGATACGCAGTATTTT. This sequence encodes CASSRLAGDTDTQYF.

This clonotype was detected ten times or more. The chain uses TRBV7-9 and TRBJ2-1; 9 nucleotides agree with TRBD1. The CDR3 has 15 amino acids. V lost 6 bases to trimming and J lost 6 bases; unmatched junction nucleotides: 9. Germline-derived CDR1 and CDR2 are SEHNR and FQNEAQ (reference sequence). For the CDR3, the DNA is TGTGCCAGCAGAACCAGGACAGGGGTGTCCAATGAGCAGTTCTTC. This gives the protein CASRTRTGVSNEQFF.

This clonotype was found many times. V and J are TRBV30 and TRBJ2-5; the D gene is possibly TRBD2 (5 bases). The V and J ends lost 3 bases and 2 bases respectively, with 10 bases between them. Germline CDR1 reads GTSNPN; CDR2 reads SVGIG (reference sequence). The CDR3 sequence is 13 residues long. The CDR3 bases are TGTGCCTGGAGCTGGACTGTACAAGAGACCCAGTACTTC. This codes for CAWSWTVQETQYF.

There are many counts of this clonotype. This rearrangement joins TRBV7-6 to TRBJ2-5, with D possibly matching TRBD2 (5 bases). Trimming stripped 1 base from V and 5 bases from J, with 14 bases between. CDR3 length equals 15 residues. Germline values: CDR1 SGHVS, CDR2 FNYEAQ. The CDR3 reads CASSLGGVATETQYF. The CDR3 DNA reads TGTGCCAGCAGCTTAGGAGGCGTAGCGACGGAGACCCAGTACTTC.

This clonotype came up many times. The chain employs TRBV29-1 and TRBJ2-7, with TRBD2 matching 11 bases. CDR1 is SQVTM, CDR2 ANQGSEA, per germline. The CDR3 runs to 17 residues. The ends lost 1 base at V and 0 bases at J; junction bases unmatched: 8. This chain's CDR3 is CSVEGLAGGPSSYEQYF. The CDR3 DNA reads as TGCAGCGTTGAAGGGTTAGCGGGAGGGCCTTCCTCCTACGAGCAGTACTTC.

This clonotype has a count of ten or more. V and J are TRBV2 and TRBJ2-2, with 12 bases aligning to TRBD2. With V trimmed by 5 bases and J by 5 bases, 3 bases remained unmatched. This CDR3 is built from 15 residues. Looked up from germline, CDR1 is SNHLY and CDR2 is FYNNEI. In nucleotides, the CDR3 is TGTGCCAGCAGTCCAACTAGCGGGAGGACCGGGGAGCTGTTTTTT. It specifies CASSPTSGRTGELFF.

There are many counts of this clonotype. The chain recombines TRBV6-1 with TRBJ2-7, with 13 positions matching TRBD2. V lost 10 bases and J lost 3; bases outside the gene matches: 3. The CDR3 contains 13 residues. Per the germline V gene, CDR1 is MNHNS and CDR2 is SASEGT. The CDR3 DNA is TGTGCCATCCGGACTAGCGGGAGCTACGAGCAGTACTTC. Amino acids: CAIRTSGSYEQYF.

This clonotype was recorded at least ten times. The chain has TRBV13 and TRBJ1-1; no reliable D call. The CDR3 has 13 amino acids. Germline CDR1 and CDR2: PRHDT and FYEKMQ (reference sequence). Trimming pared 1 base from V and 0 bases from J, leaving 3 bases between. The CDR3 bases are TGTGCCAGCAGCTTAGCCCTGAACACTGAAGCTTTCTTT. Translating gives CASSLALNTEAFF.

Many counts were recorded for this clonotype. J is TRBJ1-4 and V is TRBV12-3 or TRBV12-4; D might be TRBD1 (5 bases). V was clipped by 5 bases and J by 7 bases, with 14 bases between them. This CDR3 contains 14 residues. As DNA, the CDR3 is TGTGCCAGCAGTCCAGGGTGGGGTGCTGAAAAACTGTTTTTT. It translates to CASSPGWGAEKLFF.

This rearrangement joins TRBV28 to TRBJ2-3; D remains ambiguous. Germline V gene data show CDR1 as MDHEN and CDR2 as SYDVKM. The CDR3 is 14 amino acids. The V end lost 3 bases, the J end lost 2 bases, and 9 bases lay between the germline ends. CDR3 region: CASSFGPFTDTQYF. The CDR3 bases are TGTGCCAGCAGTTTCGGGCCGTTCACAGATACGCAGTATTTT.

V and J are TRBV9 and TRBJ2-6, with D maybe TRBD2 (6 bases). With 1 base removed from V and 4 bases from J, the gap between germline ends came to 12 bases. The CDR3 is 16 amino acids. Germline V gives CDR1 SGDLS, CDR2 YYNGEE. CDR3 nucleotides: TGTGCCAGCAGCGTATTTGGGGGGAGCGGGGCCAACGTCCTGACTTTC. Encoded protein: CASSVFGGSGANVLTF.

This clonotype has only a few counts. The V call is TRBV3-1, the J call TRBJ1-2; D is unresolved. Trimming removed 0 bases at V and 4 bases at J, with 3 bases between. CDR1 is LGHDT and CDR2 is YNNKEL in the germline V gene (reference sequence). The CDR3 consists of 12 residues. CDR3 nucleotides: TGTGCCAGCAGCCAAGATATCTATGGCTACACCTTC. Residues: CASSQDIYGYTF. Combining the CDR3 with reference TRBV3-1 and TRBJ1-2 gives the whole variable domain DTAVSQTPKYLVTQMGNDKSIKCEQNLGHDTMYWYKQDSKKFLKIMFSYNNKELIINETVPNRFSPKSPDKAHLNLHINSLELGDSAVYFCASSQDIYGYTFGSGTRLTVV.

About this clonotype: A much larger clone lies one base from this, so it may be a read error. CDR3 coding DNA: TGTGACAGCAGCCGAGGGGACGGCGGTGGGAGAGAAAAACTGTTTTTT. Its protein is CDSSRGDGGGREKLFF. The rearrangement uses TRBV7-2 and TRBJ1-4; maybe TRBD1 (5 bases). Germline V gene lookup returns CDR1 SGHTA and CDR2 FQGNSA. This CDR3 comprises 16 residues.

This clonotype was found many times. J is TRBJ2-7 and V is TRBV12-3 or TRBV12-4; 12 nucleotides line up with TRBD1. The CDR3 totals 14 residues. V lost 6 bases and J lost 4; bases outside the gene matches: 4. CDR3 bases: TGTGCCAGCAGACCGGGACAGGGGGCTTACGAGCAGTACTTC. Encoded protein: CASRPGQGAYEQYF.

This clonotype has ten or more counts. This chain connects TRBV7-2 to TRBJ1-1; D is perhaps TRBD1 (6 bases). The CDR3 is 14 residues long. Between the trimmed V and J ends, which lost 3 bases and 1 base, there was a span of 9 bases. Germline V gene lookup returns CDR1 SGHTA and CDR2 FQGNSA. The CDR3: CASSFMTGNTEAFF. The CDR3 coding sequence is TGTGCCAGCAGCTTTATGACAGGGAACACTGAAGCTTTCTTT.

As for this clonotype: This could be a read error, since a much larger clone is one nucleotide away. V is TRBV7-9 and J is TRBJ1-1; 8 bases match TRBD1. The ends lost 5 bases at V and 1 base at J; junction bases unmatched: 3. Per the germline V gene, CDR1 is SEHNR and CDR2 is FQNEAQ (reference sequence). CDR3 size: 14 residues. In DNA, the CDR3 is TGTGCCAGCAGCCGGACAGGGACGAACACTGAAGCTTTCTTT. It yields the protein CASSRTGTNTEAFF. Looking up the rest from reference TRBV7-9 and TRBJ1-1 gives the full variable domain: DTGVSQNPRHKITKRGQNVTFRCDPISEHNRLYWYRQTLGQGPEFLTYFQNEAQLEKSRLLSDRFSAERPKGSFSTLEIQRTEQGDSAMYLCASSRTGTNTEAFFGQGTRLTVV.

This clonotype was observed many times. This sequence joins TRBV12-3 or TRBV12-4 and TRBJ1-5; D is unresolved. This CDR3 region has 16 residues. V dropped 3 bases and J dropped 0 bases, with 12 bases sitting between them. The CDR3 region is CASSFWRDYSNQPQHF. CDR3 DNA: TGTGCCAGCAGTTTCTGGAGGGATTATAGCAATCAGCCCCAGCATTTT.

The chain joins TRBV7-9 to TRBJ2-3; D may be TRBD2 (7 bases). CDR3 length: 16 residues. CDR1 SEHNR and CDR2 FQNEAQ come from the germline V gene (reference sequence). Deletions cut 5 bases from V and 2 bases from J, with 17 bases between. The CDR3 bases are TGTGCCAGCAGCCCACGGGGAGGGGGTAACACAGATACGCAGTATTTT. Amino acids: CASSPRGGGNTDTQYF.

This clonotype was seen many times. The chain is built from TRBV10-3 and TRBJ1-2; 9 bases match TRBD1. CDR1 ENHRY and CDR2 SYGVKD come from the germline V gene. The CDR3 is 20 residues long. J gave up 7 bases and V 0 bases, and 21 bases lay outside the gene matches. CDR3 region: CAISESFKRWGTGGALGYTF. The CDR3 region has the DNA TGTGCCATCAGTGAGTCCTTTAAGCGTTGGGGAACAGGGGGCGCTCTTGGCTACACCTTC.